This TCR beta chain was identified during a study of CD8 T cells in ankylosing spondylitis. For TCR beta, libraries came from quantitative 5'-RACE with molecular barcodes. TCRdb re-called the 5' RACE reads with MiXCR, one entry per CDR3 protein. The sample lists 700,000 to 1,000,000 distinct CDR3 sequences; approximately 12% were seen once. The table lists this clonotype with many counts. What it binds is unknown. The CDR3 spans 13 residues. Trimming took 7 bases from V and 5 from J, leaving 13 bases between them. Germline-derived CDR1 and CDR2 are SGHRS and YFSETQ. Study results and caveats: Characteristic of ankylosing spondylitis blood, it appeared, was a TCR beta motif comprising 7 to 9 highly homologous variants. The study looked at matched synovial fluid samples from ankylosing spondylitis patients. Disease-linked clones were reported to be significantly enriched there.

The rearrangement links TRBV5-1 to TRBJ1-5; D gene unclear. The sample taken for sequencing was blood, either unsorted or a sorted T cell fraction (not recorded which). The clonotype comes from a male donor with ankylosing spondylitis. This CDR3 is CASSEMTDQPQHF. The CDR3 nucleotides are TGCGCCAGCTCGGAGATGACTGATCAGCCCCAGCATTTT.